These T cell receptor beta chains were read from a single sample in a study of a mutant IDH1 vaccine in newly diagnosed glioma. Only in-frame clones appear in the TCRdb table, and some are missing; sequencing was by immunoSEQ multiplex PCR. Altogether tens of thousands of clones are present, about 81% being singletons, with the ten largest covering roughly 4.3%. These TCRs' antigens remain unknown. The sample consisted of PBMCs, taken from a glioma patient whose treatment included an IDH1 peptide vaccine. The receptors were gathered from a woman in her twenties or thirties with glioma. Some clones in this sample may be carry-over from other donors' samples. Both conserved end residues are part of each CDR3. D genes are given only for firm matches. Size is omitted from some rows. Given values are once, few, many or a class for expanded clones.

CDR3: CASSAGSRSTDTQYF
DNA: TGTGCCAGTAGTGCCGGGTCGCGAAGCACAGATACGCAGTATTTT
size: .
J: TRBJ2-3
D: .
V: TRBV19

CDR3: CASSPTGGSSNQPQHF
DNA: TGTGCCAGTAGTCCGACAGGGGGATCGAGCAATCAGCCCCAGCATTTT
size: .
J: TRBJ1-5
D: TRBD1
V: TRBV19

CDR3: CASSLSYPSTQNTEAFF
DNA: TGTGCCAGCAGCTTATCGTACCCCAGCACCCAGAACACTGAAGCTTTCTTT
size: .
J: TRBJ1-1
D: .
V: TRBV27

CDR3: CASSDPGQLTDTQYF
DNA: TGTGCCAGCAGTGACCCGGGACAGCTAACAGATACGCAGTATTTT
size: .
J: TRBJ2-3
D: TRBD1
V: TRBV25-1

CDR3: CASSSPRTGELFF
DNA: TGTGCCAGCAGTTCCCCTCGGACCGGGGAGCTGTTTTTT
size: .
J: TRBJ2-2
D: .
V: TRBV6-5

CDR3: CASSQGGAGPSRNEQFF
DNA: TGCGCCAGCAGCCAAGGGGGAGCGGGTCCGTCTCGGAATGAGCAGTTCTTC
size: .
J: TRBJ2-1
D: .
V: TRBV4-1

CDR3: CASSQDLGQETQYF
DNA: TGCGCCAGCAGCCAAGATCTTGGGCAAGAGACCCAGTACTTC
size: .
J: TRBJ2-5
D: .
V: TRBV4-1

CDR3: CASSVAGPYGYTF
DNA: TGTGCCAGCAGCGTCGCGGGACCCTATGGCTACACCTTC
size: .
J: TRBJ1-2
D: .
V: TRBV7-9

CDR3: CASSFIAGGNTGELFF
DNA: TGTGCCAGCAGCTTCATAGCGGGAGGGAACACCGGGGAGCTGTTTTTT
size: .
J: TRBJ2-2
D: TRBD2
V: TRBV7-9

CDR3: CASSPAQTYTGELFF
DNA: TGTGCCAGCAGCCCGGCTCAGACATACACCGGGGAGCTGTTTTTT
size: .
J: TRBJ2-2
D: .
V: TRBV7-9

CDR3: CAISEGQGGGETQYF
DNA: TGTGCCATCAGTGAGGGTCAGGGAGGTGGGGAGACCCAGTACTTC
size: .
J: TRBJ2-5
D: .
V: TRBV10-3

CDR3: CASSRGGQGPRNQPQHF
DNA: TGCGCCAGCAGCCGCGGCGGGCAGGGACCCAGAAATCAGCCCCAGCATTTT
size: .
J: TRBJ1-5
D: .
V: TRBV4-1

CDR3: CASSQDSARGAAKPQHF
DNA: TGCGCCAGCAGCCAAGATTCCGCTAGGGGGGCGGCAAAGCCCCAGCATTTT
size: .
J: TRBJ1-5
D: .
V: TRBV4-1

CDR3: CASSPGAGNTEAFF
DNA: TGTGCCAGCTCACCAGGAGCAGGGAACACTGAAGCTTTCTTT
size: .
J: TRBJ1-1
D: .
V: TRBV18

CDR3: CASSGGGAGEKLFF
DNA: TGTGCCAGCAGCGGAGGGGGGGCGGGTGAAAAACTGTTTTTT
size: once
J: TRBJ1-4
D: .
V: TRBV7-9

CDR3: CASSLLAGATEQYF
DNA: TGTGCCAGCAGCCTTTTAGCGGGAGCCACCGAGCAGTACTTC
size: .
J: TRBJ2-7
D: TRBD2
V: TRBV13

CDR3: CASSSGDGIASNQPQHF
DNA: TGTGCCAGCAGCTCAGGCGACGGGATCGCTAGCAATCAGCCCCAGCATTTT
size: .
J: TRBJ1-5
D: .
V: TRBV7-9

CDR3: CASSPGTGTYEQYF
DNA: TGTGCCAGCAGCCCGGGGACAGGGACCTACGAGCAGTACTTC
size: .
J: TRBJ2-7
D: TRBD1
V: TRBV9

CDR3: CASSSGTPHEQYF
DNA: TGTGCCAGCAGCTCCGGGACTCCCCACGAGCAGTACTTC
size: few
J: TRBJ2-7
D: .
V: TRBV7-3

CDR3: CASSLGDWVYEQYF
DNA: TGTGCCAGCAGCTTGGGGGACTGGGTCTACGAGCAGTACTTC
size: .
J: TRBJ2-7
D: .
V: TRBV11-3

CDR3: CASRAPEVAGVYEQFF
DNA: TGTGCCAGCAGAGCTCCGGAAGTCGCGGGAGTGTATGAGCAGTTCTTC
size: .
J: TRBJ2-1
D: TRBD2
V: TRBV7-9

CDR3: CASSVGREASYEQYF
DNA: TGCGCCAGCAGCGTCGGCAGGGAGGCAAGCTACGAGCAGTACTTC
size: .
J: TRBJ2-7
D: .
V: TRBV4-1

CDR3: CASSEALRVLEQYF
DNA: TGTGCCAGCAGTGAAGCGCTTCGAGTTCTCGAGCAGTACTTC
size: once
J: TRBJ2-7
D: .
V: TRBV6-1

CDR3: CASSALRNGDYEQYF
DNA: TGTGCCAGCAGTGCCCTCCGCAATGGGGACTACGAGCAGTACTTC
size: .
J: TRBJ2-7
D: .
V: TRBV27

CDR3: CASSLGGINNYGYTF
DNA: TGTGCCAGCAGCTTAGGGGGGATAAATAACTATGGCTACACCTTC
size: few
J: TRBJ1-2
D: .
V: TRBV13

CDR3: CASSFFSREDNFYEQYF
DNA: TGTGCCAGCAGCTTTTTTTCTCGGGAGGACAACTTCTACGAGCAGTACTTC
size: .
J: TRBJ2-7
D: TRBD2
V: TRBV13

CDR3: CASSPRGDVNSEAFF
DNA: TGTGCCAGCTCACCACGGGGCGATGTCAACTCTGAAGCTTTCTTT
size: .
J: TRBJ1-1
D: .
V: TRBV18

CDR3: CASSQTGQLKGEQYF
DNA: TGTGCCAGCTCTCAGACGGGACAGCTGAAGGGCGAGCAGTACTTC
size: .
J: TRBJ2-7
D: TRBD1
V: TRBV18

CDR3: CASSLEAGGFTDTQYF
DNA: TGTGCCAGCAGTCTTGAAGCGGGAGGATTCACAGATACGCAGTATTTT
size: .
J: TRBJ2-3
D: TRBD2
V: TRBV27

CDR3: CATTRSGADSNQPQHF
DNA: TGTGCCACTACAAGGTCAGGTGCCGATAGCAATCAGCCCCAGCATTTT
size: .
J: TRBJ1-5
D: .
V: TRBV19

CDR3: CASSEGRDTGELFF
DNA: TGTGCCAGCAGCGAAGGACGGGACACCGGGGAGCTGTTTTTT
size: .
J: TRBJ2-2
D: .
V: TRBV9

CDR3: CASSGTSKGGGELFF
DNA: TGTGCCAGCAGCGGGACTAGCAAGGGAGGCGGGGAGCTGTTTTTT
size: .
J: TRBJ2-2
D: TRBD2
V: TRBV2

CDR3: CASSPNTGELFF
DNA: TGTGCCAGCAGCCCGAACACCGGGGAGCTGTTTTTT
size: .
J: TRBJ2-2
D: .
V: TRBV9

CDR3: CASSQDPGANQPQHF
DNA: TGTGCCAGCAGCCAAGATCCTGGGGCAAATCAGCCCCAGCATTTT
size: .
J: TRBJ1-5
D: .
V: TRBV4-2

CDR3: CASNPRLAGGTGELFF
DNA: TGTGCCAGCAACCCTAGACTAGCGGGAGGGACCGGGGAGCTGTTTTTT
size: .
J: TRBJ2-2
D: TRBD2
V: TRBV11-3

CDR3: CASSSGGIGDTQYF
DNA: TGTGCCAGCAGCTCAGGGGGGATTGGAGATACGCAGTATTTT
size: once
J: TRBJ2-3
D: .
V: TRBV5-6

CDR3: CASRRSGTEAFF
DNA: TGTGCCAGCAGGAGGTCGGGCACTGAAGCTTTCTTT
size: few
J: TRBJ1-1
D: .
V: TRBV2

CDR3: CASSLEAGEQYF
DNA: TGTGCCAGCAGCTTAGAAGCAGGCGAGCAGTACTTC
size: .
J: TRBJ2-7
D: .
V: TRBV7-9

CDR3: CASSGGLSYEQYF
DNA: TGTGCCAGCAGCGGGGGCCTCTCTTACGAGCAGTACTTC
size: .
J: TRBJ2-7
D: .
V: TRBV5-6

CDR3: CASSLRAGPQFF
DNA: TGTGCCAGCAGCTTACGGGCGGGACCCCAGTTCTTC
size: .
J: TRBJ2-1
D: .
V: TRBV7-2

CDR3: CASSQHRGTYEQYF
DNA: TGCGCCAGCAGCCAACATAGGGGAACCTACGAGCAGTACTTC
size: .
J: TRBJ2-7
D: .
V: TRBV4-1

CDR3: CASSEGSSILFF
DNA: TGTGCCAGCAGCGAAGGGTCCTCGATACTGTTTTTT
size: .
J: TRBJ1-4
D: .
V: TRBV5-4

CDR3: CASSLERWGNTEAFF
DNA: TGTGCCAGCAGCTTAGAACGTTGGGGGAACACTGAAGCTTTCTTT
size: .
J: TRBJ1-1
D: .
V: TRBV7-8

CDR3: CAIQGSGDTQYF
DNA: TGTGCCATCCAGGGGTCGGGAGATACGCAGTATTTT
size: .
J: TRBJ2-3
D: .
V: TRBV10-3

CDR3: CASSKLGLAGINNEQFF
DNA: TGTGCCAGCAGCAAATTAGGACTAGCGGGAATCAACAATGAGCAGTTCTTC
size: once
J: TRBJ2-1
D: TRBD2
V: TRBV13

CDR3: CASSLGSNTGELFF
DNA: TGTGCCAGCAGCTTAGGGTCAAACACCGGGGAGCTGTTTTTT
size: .
J: TRBJ2-2
D: .
V: TRBV7-2

CDR3: CASSERIAKNIQYF
DNA: TGTGCCAGCAGTGAACGGATAGCCAAAAACATTCAGTACTTC
size: .
J: TRBJ2-4
D: .
V: TRBV2

CDR3: CASSIVSDTEAFF
DNA: TGTGCCAGTAGTATAGTGTCAGACACTGAAGCTTTCTTT
size: once
J: TRBJ1-1
D: .
V: TRBV19